This T cell receptor beta chain appears in the sequencing data of a study of tissue T cells after allogeneic stem cell transplantation. General study results and limits: Few T cell clones were shared across patients, but motif clusters showed tissue-specific shared signatures. Which tissue TCRs were alloreactive or antigen-specific was not determined. Some clones might be persisting host cells.

Germline V gene lookup returns CDR1 SNHLY and CDR2 FYNGKV (reference sequence). This CDR3 spans 14 amino acids. Trimming stripped 2 bases from V and 0 bases from J, with 7 bases between. This clone has just a few counts. What it recognizes is unknown. All gene names here are mouse names. The CDR3 goes on 1 residue after the read ends, and that part is filled in from the germline J gene. Method: immunoSEQ multiplex PCR; TCRdb's copy keeps in-frame clones and lacks some. The sample holds approximately 4,400 clones, around 49% seen once. Sample time point: mouse harvest day 14 after allogeneic transplant. Mouse grafts combined 10^7 T-cell-depleted bone marrow cells with 10^6 splenic CD5+ T cells.

V gene TRBV3 combines with J gene TRBJ1-2; D is unclear. This sequence originates from a female BALB/c mouse given C57BL/6 T cells with graft-versus-host disease after an allogeneic hematopoietic cell transplant. The specimen sequenced was lymph node tissue. CDR3 in amino acids: CASSLSGTNSDYTF. The sequenced CDR3 bases are TGTGCCAGCAGCTTAAGCGGGACAAACTCCGACTACACC. Full variable domain (rest looked up from reference TRBV3 and TRBJ1-2): GPKVLQIPSHQIIDMGQMVTLNCDPVSNHLYFYWYKQILGQQMEFLVNFYNGKVMEKSKLFKDQFSVERPDGSYFTLKIQPTALEDSAVYFCASSLSGTNSDYTFGSGTRLLVI.